The clone carrying this T cell receptor (beta chain) was detected a few times. The antigen is not known. Documented treatment: oral pan-JAK inhibitor, 5-10 mg twice daily. Collected material from alopecia areata patients comprised lesional scalp punch biopsies and peripheral blood. The sorting of PBMCs gave CD4+ and CD8+ T cells. The sample belongs to a study of CD8+ T cells in alopecia areata. Across the study: At a dose of 5 to 10 mg twice daily, oral tofacitinib was given to treated patients.

The study, taken as a whole, reports: Uncertainty remains about how baseline CD8+ expansion links to response, with one nonresponder.

V dropped 2 bases and J dropped 1 base, with 14 bases sitting between them. The germline CDR1 and CDR2 sequences are SQVTM and ANQGSEA. The length of the CDR3 is 15 residues. Reverse transcription of extracted RNA yielded cDNA, which provided the sequencing template. Profiling relied on immunoSEQ multiplex PCR, and the TCRdb table lists in-frame clones only, not all of them. There are some 190,000 clones in the sample; approximately 50% occur only once, and around a tenth lies in the top ten. V usage is TRBV29-1 and J usage is TRBJ2-5; D is possibly TRBD2 (6 bases). The TCR sequence derives from a human donor with alopecia areata. The sample was CD8+ T cells sorted from blood, taken at approximately week 52, from a patient treated with tofacitinib. For the CDR3, the DNA is TGCAGCGTTGAATATAGGAGGGAACCCCAAGAGACCCAGTACTTC. Translation: CSVEYRREPQETQYF.